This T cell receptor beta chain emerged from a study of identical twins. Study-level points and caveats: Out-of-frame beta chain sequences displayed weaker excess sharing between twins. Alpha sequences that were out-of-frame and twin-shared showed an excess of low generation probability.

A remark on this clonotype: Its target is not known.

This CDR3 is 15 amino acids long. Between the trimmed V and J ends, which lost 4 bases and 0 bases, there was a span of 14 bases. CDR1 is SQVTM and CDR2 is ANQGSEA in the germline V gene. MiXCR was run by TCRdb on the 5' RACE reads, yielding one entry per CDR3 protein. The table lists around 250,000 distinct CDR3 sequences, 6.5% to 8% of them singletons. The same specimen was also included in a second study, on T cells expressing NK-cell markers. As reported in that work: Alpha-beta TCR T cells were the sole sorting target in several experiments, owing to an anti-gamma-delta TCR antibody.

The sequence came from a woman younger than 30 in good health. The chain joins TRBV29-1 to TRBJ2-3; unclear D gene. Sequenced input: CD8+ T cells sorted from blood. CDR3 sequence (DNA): TGCAGCGTTGGATGCCAGCCGCCTAGCACAGATACGCAGTATTTT. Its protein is CSVGCQPPSTDTQYF.